The 16 T cell receptor beta chains below were found in one sample sequenced in a study of T cell repertoires in cytomegalovirus infection. TCRdb re-called the reads with MiXCR, one entry per CDR3 protein. The sample contains 250,000 or so distinct CDR3 sequences, approximately 15% of which appear only once. The source material was CD8+ T cells from PBMCs. Every receptor here comes from a human donor in good health (CMV status not recorded). Some clones in this sample may be carry-over from other donors' samples.

Many counts were recorded for this clonotype. The J gene is TRBJ2-5, the V gene TRBV6-1; D perhaps matches TRBD2 (5 bases). The CDR3 totals 13 residues. Germline V lookup: CDR1 MNHNS, CDR2 SASEGT. V lost 8 bases to trimming and J lost 5 bases, with 15 bases between them. The CDR3 nucleotides read TGTGCCAGCTGCTCGGAGGTAGGGGAGACCCAGTACTTC. It translates to CASCSEVGETQYF.

This clonotype was counted many times. J is TRBJ2-2 and V is TRBV4-1, with 11 bases lining up with TRBD2. V shed 4 bases and J 1 base; nucleotides not matched to a gene: 2. This CDR3 has 16 amino acids. Germline CDR1 MGHRA, CDR2 YSYEKL. This chain's CDR3 is CASSPGLAVNTGELFF. The DNA of the CDR3 is TGCGCCAGCAGCCCGGGACTAGCGGTGAACACCGGGGAGCTGTTTTTT.

This clonotype was observed a handful of times. The chain employs TRBV27 and TRBJ2-6; D gene uncertain. Germline V gives CDR1 MNHEY, CDR2 SMNVEV (reference sequence). Trimming removed 5 bases from V and 0 bases from J, with 2 bases in between. CDR3 size: 13 residues. CDR3 amino acids: CASSTSGANVLTF. CDR3 DNA: TGTGCCAGCAGTACCTCTGGGGCCAACGTCCTGACTTTC.

This chain connects TRBV2 to TRBJ1-6, with D maybe TRBD1 (6 bases). Germline CDR1 and CDR2: SNHLY and FYNNEI. CDR3 length equals 15 residues. CDR3 loop: CACKIRRQENSPLHF. The CDR3 bases are TGTGCTTGCAAAATTCGGAGACAGGAGAATTCACCCCTCCACTTT.

This clonotype was detected ten times or more. The chain employs TRBV20-1 and TRBJ2-7; D perhaps matches TRBD2 (7 bases). Trimming removed 4 bases at V and 6 bases at J, with 19 bases between. CDR3 size: 14 residues. CDR1 and CDR2 from the germline V gene are DFQATT and SNEGSKA (reference sequence). The CDR3: CSATGGPDSGEQYF. Written as DNA, the CDR3 is TGCAGTGCTACCGGGGGGCCTGACTCGGGCGAGCAGTACTTC.

The chain joins TRBV4-1 to TRBJ2-2, with D possibly being TRBD1 (5 bases). V lost 5 bases and J 7 bases, leaving 8 bases between the germline ends. CDR1 is MGHRA, CDR2 YSYEKL, per germline. The CDR3 extends over 12 amino acids. This chain's CDR3 is CASSSGIGELFF. CDR3 sequence (DNA): TGCGCCAGCAGCTCAGGGATCGGGGAGCTGTTTTTT.

This clonotype occurred a few times. The chain recombines TRBV6-2 or TRBV6-3 with TRBJ1-1; no definite D call. CDR1 MNHEY and CDR2 SVGEGT come from the germline V gene. The V gene lost 5 bases and the J gene lost 7 bases, with 8 bases spanning the gap. The CDR3 covers 11 residues. The CDR3 region has the DNA TGTGCCAGCAGTACGACGGGTGAAGCTTTCTTT. This encodes CASSTTGEAFF.

Points on this clonotype: One end of the junction fails to match germline, which may point to a read error. The rearrangement joins TRBV4-1 to TRBJ2-1; D unresolved. The CDR3 contains 15 residues. Germline CDR1 and CDR2: MGHRA and YSYEKL. The DNA of the CDR3 is TGCGCCGGCAGCCAAGCCAGGCAGGTCTACAATGAGCAGTTCTTC. Protein: CAGSQARQVYNEQFF.

The J gene is TRBJ1-2, the V gene TRBV20-1; a weak D match, TRBD1 (6 bases). This CDR3 spans 15 amino acids. V lost 5 bases and J 3 bases, leaving 19 bases between the germline ends. Germline V gives CDR1 DFQATT, CDR2 SNEGSKA (reference sequence). CDR3 DNA: TGCAGTGCTCATGCCCGGGACACAACCCACTATGGCTACACCTTC. Protein sequence: CSAHARDTTHYGYTF.

This clonotype was counted only a few times. The J gene is TRBJ1-4, the V gene TRBV4-1, with TRBD1 as a possible D gene (5 bases). Trimming took off 2 bases at V and 0 bases at J, with 7 bases between the two ends. The CDR3 is 15 residues long. Germline V gene lookup returns CDR1 MGHRA and CDR2 YSYEKL. The CDR3 here is CASSQPGSTNEKLFF. CDR3 sequence (DNA): TGCGCCAGCAGCCAACCAGGGTCAACTAATGAAAAACTGTTTTTT.

This chain uses TRBV29-1 with TRBJ1-2; weak D call: TRBD1 (6 bases). V shed 3 bases and J shed 0 bases, with 14 bases lying between them. This CDR3 has 15 residues. Germline values: CDR1 SQVTM, CDR2 ANQGSEA. CDR3 residues: CSVDPTGFSNYGYTF. CDR3 bases: TGCAGCGTTGATCCTACAGGGTTCTCTAACTATGGCTACACCTTC.

This clonotype was recorded many times. The CDR3 region has the DNA TGTGCCAGCAGCTTAAGAGGGGTTGGAGCCTACGAGCAGTACTTC. Its translation is CASSLRGVGAYEQYF. V is TRBV7-2 and J is TRBJ2-7; D tentatively fits TRBD1 or TRBD2 (5 bases each). CDR3 length equals 15 residues. The V gene lost 2 bases and the J gene lost 2 bases, with 13 bases spanning the gap. Germline V lookup: CDR1 SGHTA, CDR2 FQGNSA.

This clonotype showed up just a few times. V usage is TRBV6-1 and J usage is TRBJ2-6; the D call may be TRBD1 or TRBD2 (5 bases each). Germline V lookup: CDR1 MNHNS, CDR2 SASEGT. The CDR3 extends over 17 amino acids. V lost 1 base, J lost 4 bases, and 14 bases lay in between. This CDR3 is CASSEGFWGSGANVLTF. The CDR3 nucleotides are TGTGCCAGCAGTGAAGGGTTTTGGGGGTCCGGGGCCAACGTCCTGACTTTC.

The V and J genes are TRBV28 and TRBJ1-5; D gene ambiguous. Germline CDR1 reads MDHEN; CDR2 reads SYDVKM. The CDR3 extends over 15 amino acids. V dropped 6 bases and J dropped 0 bases, with 12 bases sitting between them. The CDR3 loop reads CASSMTGYSNQPQHF. CDR3 DNA sequence: TGTGCCAGCAGCATGACGGGGTATAGCAATCAGCCCCAGCATTTT.

V and J are TRBV15 and TRBJ2-1; tentatively, D is TRBD1 or TRBD2 (5 bases each). Trimming cost V 0 bases and J 8 bases, with 20 bases left between them. The CDR3 is 17 amino acids. The V gene's germline CDR1 is LNHNV and CDR2 YYDKDF (reference sequence). CDR3 bases: TGTGCCACCAGCAGAGATACCCGGACCAAATGGGACGATGAGCAGTTCTTC. Translation: CATSRDTRTKWDDEQFF.

This clonotype was seen only a few times. The chain recombines TRBV5-6 with TRBJ2-3; D might be TRBD1 or TRBD2, each matching 5 bases. Germline V gene sequence: CDR1 SGHDT, CDR2 YYEEEE. Trimming took 0 bases from V and 6 from J, leaving 11 bases between them. The CDR3 extends over 14 amino acids. The CDR3 coding sequence is TGTGCCAGCAGCTTGGCCGGGACCCTGGATACGCAGTATTTT. Protein product: CASSLAGTLDTQYF.